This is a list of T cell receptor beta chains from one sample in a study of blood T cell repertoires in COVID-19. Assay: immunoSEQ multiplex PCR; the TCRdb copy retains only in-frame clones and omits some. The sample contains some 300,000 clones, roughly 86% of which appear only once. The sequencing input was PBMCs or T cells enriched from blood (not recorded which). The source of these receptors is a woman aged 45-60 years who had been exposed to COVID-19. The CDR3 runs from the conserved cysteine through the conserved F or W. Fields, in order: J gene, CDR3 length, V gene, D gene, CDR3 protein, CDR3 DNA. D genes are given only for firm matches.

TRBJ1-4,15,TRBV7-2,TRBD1,CASSLGDRVGEKLFF,TGTGCCAGCAGCTTAGGGGACAGGGTCGGGGAAAAACTGTTTTTT
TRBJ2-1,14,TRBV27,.,CASRVAGARNEQFF,TGTGCCAGCAGAGTCGCGGGGGCGCGCAATGAGCAGTTCTTC
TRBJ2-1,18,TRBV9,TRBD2,CASSVGGGVLASDNEQFF,TGTGCCAGCAGCGTAGGCGGTGGGGTACTAGCGTCGGACAATGAGCAGTTCTTC
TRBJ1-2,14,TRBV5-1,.,CASSLGTVTYGYTF,TGCGCCAGCAGCTTGGGGACAGTGACTTATGGCTACACCTTC
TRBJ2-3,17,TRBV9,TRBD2,CASSAQTSGGPPGTQYF,TGTGCCAGCAGCGCACAGACTAGCGGGGGGCCCCCGGGTACGCAGTATTTT
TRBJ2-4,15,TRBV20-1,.,CSASPGQLAKNIQYF,TGCAGTGCTAGTCCTGGACAGCTAGCCAAAAACATTCAGTACTTC
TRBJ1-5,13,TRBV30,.,CAWSLGALKPQHF,TGTGCCTGGAGCCTGGGGGCCTTGAAGCCCCAGCATTTT
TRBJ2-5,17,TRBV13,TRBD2,CASSLRLAGGPQETQYF,TGTGCCAGCAGCTTAAGACTAGCGGGGGGGCCGCAAGAGACCCAGTACTTC
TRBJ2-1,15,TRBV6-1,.,CASSEGRPNYNEQFF,TGTGCCAGCAGTGAGGGGAGACCGAATTACAATGAGCAGTTCTTC
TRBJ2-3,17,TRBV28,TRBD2,CASNGWGGGASTDTQYF,TGTGCCAGCAATGGTTGGGGCGGGGGGGCCAGCACAGATACGCAGTATTTT
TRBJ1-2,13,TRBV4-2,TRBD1,CASSYRQGAGYTF,TGTGCCAGCAGCTACCGACAGGGGGCGGGCTACACCTTC
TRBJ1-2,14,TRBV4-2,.,CASSQDRGTYGYTF,TGTGCCAGCAGCCAAGATCGGGGGACCTATGGCTACACCTTC
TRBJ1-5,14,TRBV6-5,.,CASRGGGGEQPQHF,TGTGCCAGCAGGGGGGGTGGCGGGGAACAGCCCCAGCATTTT